This entry features one TCR beta chain sequence. Its target is unknown. Researchers used the Oncomine TCR Beta short-read assay to sequence DNA from cultured CD4+ T cells. MiXCR, applied by TCRdb to the PCR reads, yields one record per CDR3 protein. The top ten clones hold about 29% of a sample with 5,000 to 6,500 distinct CDR3 sequences, more than 35% of them seen once. The treatment is: approximately 9-day PBMC culture with coronavirus spike peptide pools or control peptides (ViraFEST assay). These data are taken from a study of vaccination and CD4 T cells after COVID-19. This CDR3 is built from 18 residues. J was trimmed by 0 bases and V by 4 bases; bases with no gene match: 10. Germline CDR1 is SGHRS and CDR2 is YFSETQ.

The chain couples TRBV5-1 to TRBJ2-3, with 11 bases fitting TRBD1. Sequenced input: CD4+ T cells from blood, cultured in vitro. The receptor's source is a human donor who had recovered from COVID-19. The CDR3 DNA reads TGCGCCAGCAGCATTGGACAGGGGGCGCGGTCTAGCACAGATACGCAGTATTTT. This encodes CASSIGQGARSSTDTQYF.